Included here is one T cell receptor beta chain sequence, with context. This sample was included in a study of cytomegalovirus exposure and HLA in healthy donors. The PCR had 60 Vbeta and 13 Jbeta primers. Clones were read by immunoSEQ multiplex PCR, and TCRdb kept only the in-frame ones, dropping some. The table records some 150,000 clones, 70% to 80% of them present only once. V was pared by 4 bases and J by 6 bases, with 17 bases between. Germline loops: CDR1 SGHRS, CDR2 YFSETQ. The CDR3 sequence is 14 residues long. The chain combines TRBV5-1 with TRBJ2-7; possibly TRBD1 for D (6 bases). Sequences were obtained from PBMCs. This clonotype originated in a man younger than 35 in good health and CMV-seropositive. The CDR3 protein is CASSQDVLRGEQYF. CDR3 coding DNA: TGCGCCAGCAGCCAAGACGTCCTCAGGGGCGAGCAGTACTTC. Full variable domain (missing parts from reference TRBV5-1 and TRBJ2-7): KAGVTQTPRYLIKTRGQQVTLSCSPISGHRSVSWYQQTPGQGLQFLFEYFSETQRNKGNFPGRFSGRQFSNSRSEMNVSTLELGDSALYLCASSQDVLRGEQYFGPGTRLTVT.